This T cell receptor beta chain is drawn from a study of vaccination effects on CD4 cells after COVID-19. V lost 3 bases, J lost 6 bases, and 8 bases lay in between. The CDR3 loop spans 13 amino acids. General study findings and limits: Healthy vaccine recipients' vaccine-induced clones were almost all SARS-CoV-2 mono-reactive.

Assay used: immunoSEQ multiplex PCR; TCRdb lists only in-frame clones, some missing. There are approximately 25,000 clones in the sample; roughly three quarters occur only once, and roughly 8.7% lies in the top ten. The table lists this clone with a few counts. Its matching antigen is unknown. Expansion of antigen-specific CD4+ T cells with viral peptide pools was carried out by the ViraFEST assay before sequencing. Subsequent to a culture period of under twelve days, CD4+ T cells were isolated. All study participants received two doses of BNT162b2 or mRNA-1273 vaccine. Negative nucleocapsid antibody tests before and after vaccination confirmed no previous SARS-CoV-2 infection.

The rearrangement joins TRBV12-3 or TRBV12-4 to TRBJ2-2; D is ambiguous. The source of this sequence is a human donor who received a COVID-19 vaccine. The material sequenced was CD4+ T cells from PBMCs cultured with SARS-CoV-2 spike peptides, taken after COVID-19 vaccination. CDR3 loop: CASSFRVAGELFF. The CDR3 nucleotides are TGTGCCAGCAGTTTCCGGGTAGCCGGGGAGCTGTTTTTT.